The 16 T cell receptor beta chains given below trace back to one sample, sequenced in a study of molecular identifiers for immune sequencing clone quantification. TCRdb itself ran the PCR reads through MiXCR, one entry per CDR3 protein. The sample includes about 640,000 distinct CDR3 sequences, about 20% of them seen just once. The sample was naive CD8+ T cells from blood, with Jurkat cell RNA spiked in. Subset reported: FACS-sorted CD8+CD4-CCR7+CD45RA+ naive T cells. The source is a human donor in good health. Some libraries in this study had Jurkat cell RNA spiked in.

Many counts were recorded for this clonotype. This chain connects TRBV4-3 to TRBJ2-3; perhaps TRBD1 as D (6 bases). V was pared by 0 bases and J by 4 bases, with 8 bases between. Germline CDR1 and CDR2: LGHNA and YSLEER. The CDR3 runs to 14 residues. The CDR3 DNA is TGCGCCAGCAGCCAAGACAGGGGCCCAGATACGCAGTATTTT. It encodes CASSQDRGPDTQYF.

This clonotype has more than one count but fewer than ten. The V and J genes are TRBV7-9 and TRBJ2-1; 7 bases are shared with TRBD1. CDR1 and CDR2 from the germline V gene are SEHNR and FQNEAQ (reference sequence). This CDR3 has 15 residues. V gave up 5 bases and J gave up 2 bases; unmatched junction bases: 6. The CDR3 DNA sequence: TGTGCCAGCAGCCCACTGACAGGGACCTACAATGAGCAGTTCTTC. This encodes CASSPLTGTYNEQFF.

This clonotype was picked up many times. The chain employs TRBV4-1 and TRBJ1-4; TRBD1 might be the D (6 bases). In germline, CDR1 is MGHRA, CDR2 YSYEKL. Trimming shortened V by 3 bases and J by 0 bases, and 17 bases separated the two germline ends. The length of the CDR3 is 18 residues. For the CDR3, the DNA is TGCGCCAGCAGCCATGGCCCCAGACAGGACGCAACTAATGAAAAACTGTTTTTT. It encodes CASSHGPRQDATNEKLFF.

Ten or more counts support this clonotype. The rearrangement joins TRBV4-3 to TRBJ1-1, with D uncertain. Germline V lookup: CDR1 LGHNA, CDR2 YSLEER. This CDR3 is 14 amino acids long. Trimming cost V 0 bases and J 5 bases, with 10 bases left between them. DNA of the CDR3: TGCGCCAGCAGCCAAGAGAGGTCCGGGACTGAAGCTTTCTTT. Protein: CASSQERSGTEAFF.

This clonotype came up many times. The CDR3 is CASSLATEAFF. CDR3 bases: TGTGCCAGCAGCTTGGCCACTGAAGCTTTCTTT. This chain connects TRBV11-2 to TRBJ1-1; D remains unclear. Germline lookup yields CDR1 SGHAT and CDR2 FQNNGV. The CDR3 contains 11 residues. Trimming removed 3 bases at V and 4 bases at J, with 3 bases between.

The V and J genes are TRBV20-1 and TRBJ2-7; D might be TRBD1 (7 bases). This CDR3 comprises 14 residues. Germline V gene data show CDR1 as DFQATT and CDR2 as SNEGSKA (reference sequence). The V end was cut by 3 bases, the J end by 1 base, with 13 bases between. The CDR3 protein is CSASDRDSSYEQYF. The CDR3 DNA reads TGCAGTGCTAGCGACAGGGACTCTTCCTACGAGCAGTACTTC.

CDR3 sequence (DNA): TGTGCCAGCAGTTTAAAAATCGGGAGTGTACTCTTCCGACAGGAAGCGAACACCGGGGAGCTGTTTTTT. It codes for CASSLKIGSVLFRQEANTGELFF. The gene calls are TRBV12-3 or TRBV12-4 and TRBJ2-2; D tentatively fits TRBD1 or TRBD2 (6 bases each). This CDR3 contains 23 residues. V shed 2 bases and J shed 0 bases, with 31 bases lying between them.

This clonotype was observed a few times. This rearrangement joins TRBV4-1 to TRBJ1-6; D not resolved. V dropped 4 bases and J dropped 13 bases, with 11 bases sitting between them. Germline CDR1 MGHRA, CDR2 YSYEKL. This CDR3 spans 12 amino acids. CDR3 protein: CASSLGSGPLHF. The CDR3 nucleotides are TGCGCCAGCAGCCTAGGGTCGGGGCCCCTCCACTTT.

The V gene is TRBV27, the J gene TRBJ2-4; 13 bases fit TRBD2. Germline V CDR1 and CDR2: MNHEY, SMNVEV (reference sequence). The CDR3 is 16 amino acids. The ends lost 6 bases at V and 2 bases at J; junction bases unmatched: 4. The CDR3 DNA reads TGTGCCAGCAGGCCGGGACTAGCGGGACCCAAAAACATTCAGTACTTC. As protein: CASRPGLAGPKNIQYF.

This clonotype was observed at least ten times. The chain couples TRBV29-1 to TRBJ2-3, with D uncertain. From germline, CDR1 is SQVTM and CDR2 ANQGSEA. CDR3 length: 11 amino acids. Here the CDR3 reads CTAGGTDTQYF. DNA for the CDR3: TGCACCGCCGGAGGCACAGATACGCAGTATTTT.

This clonotype has at least ten counts. The chain links TRBV7-2 to TRBJ2-3, with TRBD2 as a possible D gene (6 bases). Germline lookup yields CDR1 SGHTA and CDR2 FQGNSA. Trimming removed 7 bases at V and 0 bases at J, with 14 bases between. The CDR3 extends over 15 amino acids. The CDR3 DNA reads as TGTGCCAGCACCCTCTCTCGGGGGAGCACAGATACGCAGTATTTT. This encodes CASTLSRGSTDTQYF.

This clonotype was seen a few times. This CDR3 is CASSDHGLAATDEQYF. The CDR3 coding sequence is TGTGCCAGCAGCGATCACGGGCTAGCTGCCACCGACGAGCAGTACTTC. The J gene is TRBJ2-7, the V gene TRBV2, with D possibly matching TRBD2 (5 bases). CDR3 length: 16 amino acids. V lost 6 bases, J lost 5 bases, and 23 bases lay in between. Germline values: CDR1 SNHLY, CDR2 FYNNEI.

This chain links TRBV4-3 with TRBJ2-2; D is uncertain. Germline CDR1 and CDR2: LGHNA and YSLEER. Trimming cost V 0 bases and J 3 bases, with 11 bases left between them. CDR3 size: 16 residues. The CDR3 coding sequence is TGCGCCAGCAGCCAAGATTTTAGCTCTCACACCGGGGAGCTGTTTTTT. Protein product: CASSQDFSSHTGELFF.

In regard to this clonotype: This clone may be a read error of a much larger clone one base away. As the CDR3 is not closed by the conserved phenylalanine or tryptophan, this likely results from a read error. The V call is TRBV14, the J call TRBJ2-1; 8 bases match TRBD1. The CDR3 spans 17 residues. The junction had 10 bases not matched to a gene; V was cut back by 4 bases and J by 2 bases. Germline V gene lookup returns CDR1 SGHDN and CDR2 FVKESK. The chain's CDR3 is CASSRAQGAHPYNEQFL. CDR3 nucleotides: TGTGCCAGCAGCCGTGCCCAGGGGGCCCATCCCTACAATGAGCAGTTCCTC.

This clonotype was recorded at least ten times. This sequence joins TRBV30 and TRBJ1-5, with D unresolved. The CDR3 is made up of 13 amino acids. Deletions cut 0 bases from V and 4 bases from J, with 7 bases between. Germline V gene lookup returns CDR1 GTSNPN and CDR2 SVGIG (reference sequence). DNA for the CDR3: TGTGCCTGGAGTGTAGGAGCAAATCAGCCCCAGCATTTT. Translation gives CAWSVGANQPQHF.

This rearrangement joins TRBV6-5 to TRBJ2-2, with 9 nucleotides matching TRBD1. Germline V gene sequence: CDR1 MNHEY, CDR2 SVGAGI. This CDR3 comprises 15 residues. After removal of 8 bases from V and 4 bases from J, the junction contained 8 bases not matched to a gene. The CDR3 spells CASDPGQGSTGELFF. The CDR3 DNA reads TGTGCCAGCGATCCGGGACAGGGAAGCACCGGGGAGCTGTTTTTT.